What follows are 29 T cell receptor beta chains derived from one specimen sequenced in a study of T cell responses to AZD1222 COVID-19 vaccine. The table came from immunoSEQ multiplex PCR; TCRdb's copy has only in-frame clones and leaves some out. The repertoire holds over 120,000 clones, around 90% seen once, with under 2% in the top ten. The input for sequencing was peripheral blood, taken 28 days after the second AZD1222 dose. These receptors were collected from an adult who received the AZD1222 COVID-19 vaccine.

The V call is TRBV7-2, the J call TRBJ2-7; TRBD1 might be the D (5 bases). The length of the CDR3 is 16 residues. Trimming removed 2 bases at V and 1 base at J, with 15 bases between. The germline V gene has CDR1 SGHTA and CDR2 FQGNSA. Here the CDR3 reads CASSLSHLAGSYEQYF. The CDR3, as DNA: TGTGCCAGCAGCTTATCCCATCTGGCAGGGTCCTACGAGCAGTACTTC.

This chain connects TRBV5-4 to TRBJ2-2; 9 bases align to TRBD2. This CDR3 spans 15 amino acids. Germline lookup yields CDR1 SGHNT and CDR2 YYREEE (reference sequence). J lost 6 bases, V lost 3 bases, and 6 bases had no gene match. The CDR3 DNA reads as TGTGCCAGCAGCTGGGCGGGAGGGCCCCCCGGGGAGCTGTTTTTT. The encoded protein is CASSWAGGPPGELFF.

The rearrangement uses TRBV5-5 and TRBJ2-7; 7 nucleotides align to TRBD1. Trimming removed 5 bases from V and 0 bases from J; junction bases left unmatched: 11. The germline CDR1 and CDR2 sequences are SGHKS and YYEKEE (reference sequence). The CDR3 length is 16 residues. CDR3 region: CASSGISQGSSYEQYF. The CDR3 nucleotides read TGTGCCAGCAGTGGAATCTCACAGGGGAGCTCCTACGAGCAGTACTTC.

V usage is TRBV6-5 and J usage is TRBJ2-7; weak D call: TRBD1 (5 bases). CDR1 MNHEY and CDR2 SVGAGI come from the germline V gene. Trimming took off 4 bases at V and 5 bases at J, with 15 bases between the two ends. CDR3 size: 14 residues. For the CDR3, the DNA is TGTGCCAGCAGTTCAACAGGCCCGCAAAACGAGCAGTACTTC. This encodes CASSSTGPQNEQYF.

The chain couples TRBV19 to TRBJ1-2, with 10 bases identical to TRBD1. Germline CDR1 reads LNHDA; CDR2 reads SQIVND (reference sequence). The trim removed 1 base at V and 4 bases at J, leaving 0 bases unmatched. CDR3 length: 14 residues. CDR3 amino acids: CASSIGTGGYGYTF. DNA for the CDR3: TGTGCCAGTAGTATAGGGACAGGGGGCTATGGCTACACCTTC. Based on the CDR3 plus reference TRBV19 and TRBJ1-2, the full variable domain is DGGITQSPKYLFRKEGQNVTLSCEQNLNHDAMYWYRQDPGQGLRLIYYSQIVNDFQKGDIAEGYSVSREKKESFPLTVTSAQKNPTAFYLCASSIGTGGYGYTFGSGTRLTVV.

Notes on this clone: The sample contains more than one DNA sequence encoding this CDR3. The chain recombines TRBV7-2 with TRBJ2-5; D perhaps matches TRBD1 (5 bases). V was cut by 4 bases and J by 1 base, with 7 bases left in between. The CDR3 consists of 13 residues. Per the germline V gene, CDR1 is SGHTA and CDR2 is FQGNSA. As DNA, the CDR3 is TGTGCCAGCAGCTACAGGACCCAAGAGACCCAGTACTTC. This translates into CASSYRTQETQYF. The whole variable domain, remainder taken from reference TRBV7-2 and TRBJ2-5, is GAGVSQSPSNKVTEKGKDVELRCDPISGHTALYWYRQSLGQGLEFLIYFQGNSAPDKSGLPSDRFSAERTGGSVSTLTIQRTQQEDSAVYLCASSYRTQETQYFGPGTRLLVL.

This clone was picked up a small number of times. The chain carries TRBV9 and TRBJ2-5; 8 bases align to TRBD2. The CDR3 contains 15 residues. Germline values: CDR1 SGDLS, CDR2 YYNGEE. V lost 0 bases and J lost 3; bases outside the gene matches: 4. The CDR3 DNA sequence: TGTGCCAGCAGCGTAGGGGTAGCGGGAAAAGAGACCCAGTACTTC. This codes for CASSVGVAGKETQYF.

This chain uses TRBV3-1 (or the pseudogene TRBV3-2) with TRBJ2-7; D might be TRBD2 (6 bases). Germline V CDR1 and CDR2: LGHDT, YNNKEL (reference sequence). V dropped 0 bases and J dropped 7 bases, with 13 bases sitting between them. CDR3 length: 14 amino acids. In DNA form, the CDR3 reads TGTGCCAGCAGCCAAGATTGGGGCCGGGGGGAGCAGTACTTC. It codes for CASSQDWGRGEQYF.

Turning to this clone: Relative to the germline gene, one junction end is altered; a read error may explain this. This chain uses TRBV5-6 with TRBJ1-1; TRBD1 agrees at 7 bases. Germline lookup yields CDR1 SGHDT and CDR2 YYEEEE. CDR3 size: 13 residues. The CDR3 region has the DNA TGTGCCAGCACAGGGGGGTTGAACGCTGAAGCTTTCTTT. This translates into CASTGGLNAEAFF.

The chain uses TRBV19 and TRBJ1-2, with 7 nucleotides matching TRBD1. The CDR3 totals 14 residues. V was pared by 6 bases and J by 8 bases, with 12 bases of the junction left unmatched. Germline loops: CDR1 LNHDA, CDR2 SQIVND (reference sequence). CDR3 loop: CASRTPQGFEGYTF. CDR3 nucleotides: TGTGCCAGTAGGACTCCACAGGGGTTTGAAGGCTACACCTTC. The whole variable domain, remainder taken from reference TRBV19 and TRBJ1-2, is DGGITQSPKYLFRKEGQNVTLSCEQNLNHDAMYWYRQDPGQGLRLIYYSQIVNDFQKGDIAEGYSVSREKKESFPLTVTSAQKNPTAFYLCASRTPQGFEGYTFGSGTRLTVV.

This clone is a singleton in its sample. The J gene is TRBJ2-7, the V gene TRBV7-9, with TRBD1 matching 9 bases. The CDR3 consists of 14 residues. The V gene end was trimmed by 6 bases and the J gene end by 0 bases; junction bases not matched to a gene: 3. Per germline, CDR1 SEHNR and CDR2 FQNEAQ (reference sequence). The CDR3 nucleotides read TGTGCCAGCAGGGGACAGGGACACTCCTACGAGCAGTACTTC. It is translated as CASRGQGHSYEQYF.

The CDR3 reads CASSPHQTRGRETQYF. Written as DNA, the CDR3 is TGTGCCAGTAGTCCCCATCAAACCAGGGGGCGGGAGACCCAGTACTTC. The chain combines TRBV19 with TRBJ2-5; 8 nucleotides match TRBD1. The CDR3 runs 16 residues. Trimming took 5 bases from V and 5 from J; bases not matched to a gene: 13. Germline V gene data show CDR1 as LNHDA and CDR2 as SQIVND (reference sequence).

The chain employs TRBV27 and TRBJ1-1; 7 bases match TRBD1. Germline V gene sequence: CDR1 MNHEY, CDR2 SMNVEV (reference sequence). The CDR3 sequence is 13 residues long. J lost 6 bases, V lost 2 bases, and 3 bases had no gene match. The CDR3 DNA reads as TGTGCCAGCAGTTTAACAGGGGCCGCTGAAGCTTTCTTT. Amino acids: CASSLTGAAEAFF.

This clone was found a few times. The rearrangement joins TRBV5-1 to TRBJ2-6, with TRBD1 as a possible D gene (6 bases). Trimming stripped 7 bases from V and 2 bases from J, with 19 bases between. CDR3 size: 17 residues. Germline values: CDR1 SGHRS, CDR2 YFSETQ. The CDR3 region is CASLREGRGAGANVLTF. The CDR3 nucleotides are TGCGCCAGCTTGAGAGAGGGCAGGGGCGCTGGGGCCAACGTCCTGACTTTC.

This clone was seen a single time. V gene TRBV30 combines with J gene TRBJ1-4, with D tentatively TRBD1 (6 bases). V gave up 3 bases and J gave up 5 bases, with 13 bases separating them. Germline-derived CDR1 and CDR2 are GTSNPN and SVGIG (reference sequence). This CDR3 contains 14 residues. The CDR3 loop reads CAWSAAGVNEKLFF. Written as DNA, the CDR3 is TGTGCCTGGAGCGCCGCAGGGGTAAATGAAAAACTGTTTTTT.

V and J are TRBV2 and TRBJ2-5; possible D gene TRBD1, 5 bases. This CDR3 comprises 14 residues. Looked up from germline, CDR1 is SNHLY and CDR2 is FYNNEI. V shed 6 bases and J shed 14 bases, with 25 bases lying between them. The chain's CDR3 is CASSPDNTRPQSYF. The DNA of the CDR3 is TGTGCCAGCAGCCCGGACAATACCCGGCCCCAAAGCTACTTC.

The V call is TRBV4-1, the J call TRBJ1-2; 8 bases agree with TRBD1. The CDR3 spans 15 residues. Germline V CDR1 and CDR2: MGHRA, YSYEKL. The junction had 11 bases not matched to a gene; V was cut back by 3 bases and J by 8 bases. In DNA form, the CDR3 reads TGCGCCAGCAGCCACGGGACAGGCGGTTCGGGCGGCTACACCTTC. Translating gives CASSHGTGGSGGYTF.

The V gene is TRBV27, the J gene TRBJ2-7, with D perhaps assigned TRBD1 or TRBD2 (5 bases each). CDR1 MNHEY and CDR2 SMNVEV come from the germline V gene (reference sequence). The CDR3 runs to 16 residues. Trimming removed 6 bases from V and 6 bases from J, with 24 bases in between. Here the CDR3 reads CASRQGMGLDRGEQYF. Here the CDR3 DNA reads TGTGCCAGCAGGCAGGGCATGGGGTTGGACCGGGGCGAGCAGTACTTC.

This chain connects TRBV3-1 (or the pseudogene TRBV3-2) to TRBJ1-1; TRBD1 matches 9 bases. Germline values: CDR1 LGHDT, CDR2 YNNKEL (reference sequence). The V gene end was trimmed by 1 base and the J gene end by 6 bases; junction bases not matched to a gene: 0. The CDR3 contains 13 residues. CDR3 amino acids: CASSQGDRAEAFF. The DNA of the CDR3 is TGTGCCAGCAGCCAAGGGGACAGGGCTGAAGCTTTCTTT.

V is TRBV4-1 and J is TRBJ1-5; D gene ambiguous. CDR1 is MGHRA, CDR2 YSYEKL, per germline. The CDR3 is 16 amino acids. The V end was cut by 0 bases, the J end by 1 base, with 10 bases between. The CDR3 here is CASSQDTGLSNQPQHF. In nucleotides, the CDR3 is TGCGCCAGCAGCCAAGATACCGGGTTAAGCAATCAGCCCCAGCATTTT.

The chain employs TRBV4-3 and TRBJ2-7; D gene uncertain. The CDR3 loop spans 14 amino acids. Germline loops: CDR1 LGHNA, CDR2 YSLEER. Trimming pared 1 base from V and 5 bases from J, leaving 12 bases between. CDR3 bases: TGCGCCAGCAGCCAAGGGGGTCTCGTCGACGAGCAGTACTTC. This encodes CASSQGGLVDEQYF.

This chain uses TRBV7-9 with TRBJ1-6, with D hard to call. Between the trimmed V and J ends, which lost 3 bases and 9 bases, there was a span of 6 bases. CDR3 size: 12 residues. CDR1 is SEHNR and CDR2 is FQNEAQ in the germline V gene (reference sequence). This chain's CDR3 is CASSLAPSPLHF. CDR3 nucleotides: TGTGCCAGCAGCTTGGCCCCTTCACCCCTCCACTTT.

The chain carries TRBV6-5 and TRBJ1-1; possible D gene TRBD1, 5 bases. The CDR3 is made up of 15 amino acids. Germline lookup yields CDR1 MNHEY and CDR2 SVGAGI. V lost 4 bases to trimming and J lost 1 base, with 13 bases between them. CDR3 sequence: CASSSAMGTNTEAFF. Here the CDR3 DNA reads TGTGCCAGCAGTTCGGCGATGGGGACGAACACTGAAGCTTTCTTT.

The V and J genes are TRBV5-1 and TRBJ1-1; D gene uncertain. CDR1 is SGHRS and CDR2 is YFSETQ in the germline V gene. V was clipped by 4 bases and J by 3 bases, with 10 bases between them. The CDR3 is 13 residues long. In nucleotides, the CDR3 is TGCGCCAGCAGCCCGGAGAGGGACACTGAAGCTTTCTTT. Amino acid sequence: CASSPERDTEAFF. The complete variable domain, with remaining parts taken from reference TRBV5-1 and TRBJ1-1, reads KAGVTQTPRYLIKTRGQQVTLSCSPISGHRSVSWYQQTPGQGLQFLFEYFSETQRNKGNFPGRFSGRQFSNSRSEMNVSTLELGDSALYLCASSPERDTEAFFGQGTRLTVV.

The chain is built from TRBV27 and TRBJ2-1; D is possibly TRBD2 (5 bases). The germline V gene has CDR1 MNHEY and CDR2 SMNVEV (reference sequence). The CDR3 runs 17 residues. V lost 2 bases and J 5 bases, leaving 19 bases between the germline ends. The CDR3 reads CASSLTPSTNLNNEQFF. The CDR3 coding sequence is TGTGCCAGCAGTTTAACCCCCTCGACTAACCTCAACAATGAGCAGTTCTTC.

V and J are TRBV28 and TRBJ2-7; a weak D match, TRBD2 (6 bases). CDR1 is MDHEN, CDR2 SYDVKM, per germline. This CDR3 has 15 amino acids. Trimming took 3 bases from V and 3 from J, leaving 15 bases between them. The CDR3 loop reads CASSFRGRLHYEQYF. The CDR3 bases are TGTGCCAGCAGTTTTCGGGGGAGGCTCCACTACGAGCAGTACTTC.

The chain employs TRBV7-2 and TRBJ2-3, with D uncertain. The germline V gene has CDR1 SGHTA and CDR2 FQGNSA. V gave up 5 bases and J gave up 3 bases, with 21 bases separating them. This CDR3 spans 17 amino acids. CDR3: CASSQQTIRVRTDTQYF. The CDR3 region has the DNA TGTGCCAGCAGCCAGCAGACAATAAGGGTCAGGACAGATACGCAGTATTTT.

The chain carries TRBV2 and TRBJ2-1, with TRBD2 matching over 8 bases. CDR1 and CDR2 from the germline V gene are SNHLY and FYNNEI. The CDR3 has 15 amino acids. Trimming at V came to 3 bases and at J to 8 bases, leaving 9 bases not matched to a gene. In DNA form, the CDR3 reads TGTGCCAGCAGTGAGGAGGGGACTAGTTTCGATGAGCAGTTCTTC. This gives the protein CASSEEGTSFDEQFF.

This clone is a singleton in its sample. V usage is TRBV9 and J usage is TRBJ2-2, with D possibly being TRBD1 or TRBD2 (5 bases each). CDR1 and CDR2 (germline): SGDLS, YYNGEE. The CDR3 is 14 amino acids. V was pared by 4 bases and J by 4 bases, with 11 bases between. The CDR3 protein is CASSRGHLTGELFF. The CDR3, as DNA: TGTGCCAGCAGCCGGGGCCACCTCACCGGGGAGCTGTTTTTT. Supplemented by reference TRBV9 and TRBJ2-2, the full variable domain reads DSGVTQTPKHLITATGQRVTLRCSPRSGDLSVYWYQQSLDQGLQFLIQYYNGEERAKGNILERFSAQQFPDLHSELNLSSLELGDSALYFCASSRGHLTGELFFGEGSRLTVL.